This TCR beta chain was profiled in a study of cytomegalovirus exposure and HLA in healthy donors. Study context: An early data release held tens of millions of unique TCRs from HLA-typed donors.

Notes on the study in general: Highest at DRB1 and lowest at HLA-C, TCR association rates differed among HLA loci in a later analysis. Donor immune exposure was known only as CMV serostatus.

CDR1 SNHLY and CDR2 FYNNEI come from the germline V gene. This CDR3 is 16 amino acids long. V lost 4 bases and J lost 7, with 20 bases in between. With 60 Vbeta and 13 Jbeta primers, the PCR was carried out. Using immunoSEQ multiplex PCR, the repertoire was profiled, and TCRdb retains in-frame clones only, with some absent. The profile shows around 140,000 clones, around 73% of them singletons. Remarks on this clone: The target antigen is unknown.

The specimen sequenced was PBMCs. This TCR derives from a female donor in good health and CMV-seronegative. The chain uses TRBV2 and TRBJ1-5; D gene uncertain. The CDR3 DNA sequence: TGTGCCAGCAGTGTCTTGCAAACTCCCCTCGGGCAGCCCCAGCATTTT. This sequence encodes CASSVLQTPLGQPQHF.